This TCR beta chain was recovered during a study of beta chain features in type 1 diabetes. The wider study: Examination spanned 100 million to 130 million sorted cells from all samples. Notes on the study in general: Whether HLA type affects TCRB rearrangement stayed undetermined in the present work. Reads derived from cDNA could over-represent cells showing high TCR expression.

Cell sorting via CD45RO/CCR7/CD25/CD127/CD95/CD27 was performed to obtain CD4+ naive, central memory, regulatory and stem cell-like memory cells. Germline trimming cut 4 bases from V and 5 bases from J; bases unmatched to any gene: 9. Germline V gene lookup returns CDR1 SGHRS and CDR2 YFSETQ. The CDR3 is 15 residues long. Of note for this clone: Its matching antigen is unknown.

Every bit of the isolated RNA underwent reverse transcription, so sequencing read expressed TCRB transcripts. The repertoire was sequenced with immunoSEQ multiplex PCR; TCRdb's copy has only in-frame clones and lacks some. This table has under 90,000 clones, about 32% appearing once. This chain joins TRBV5-1 and TRBJ2-1, with 7 positions matching TRBD1. This sequence was found in a woman between 18 and 29 years old in good health. The specimen sequenced was stem cell memory CD4+ T cells from blood. CDR3 nucleotide sequence: TGCGCCAGCAGCCCGGCCCCGACAGGGAACAATGAGCAGTTCTTC. Translated: CASSPAPTGNNEQFF. The variable domain in full, with the rest retrieved from reference TRBV5-1 and TRBJ2-1, is KAGVTQTPRYLIKTRGQQVTLSCSPISGHRSVSWYQQTPGQGLQFLFEYFSETQRNKGNFPGRFSGRQFSNSRSEMNVSTLELGDSALYLCASSPAPTGNNEQFFGPGTRLTVL.